This T cell receptor (beta chain) was sequenced during a study of blood T cell repertoires in COVID-19. Study background: Specimens from acute and convalescent COVID-19 originated in the United States, Italy and Spain. PBMCs, B-cell-depleted T cells, or T cells provided the cDNA or gDNA that made up the material.

The CDR3 runs 15 residues. Germline CDR1 is SGHKS and CDR2 is YYEKEE (reference sequence). V lost 3 bases and J lost 6, with 15 bases in between. Original analysis: It was from reference gene primer amplification that nucleated cell counts were estimated. The method was immunoSEQ multiplex PCR; TCRdb's version includes in-frame clones alone and lacks a portion of them. Clone size and V and J calls were adopted from that table, with D and trimming inferred from the DNA. The table lists 160,000 or so clones, around 90% of them singletons, with approximately 3% in the top ten. The chain has TRBV5-5 and TRBJ2-2; a weak D match, TRBD2 (5 bases). The material sequenced was peripheral blood. The TCR sequence derives from a man aged 55 to 70 with acute or convalescent COVID-19. CDR3 sequence (DNA): TGTGCCAGCAGCTCCTATATACTAGGAGCCGGGGAGCTGTTTTTT. Protein: CASSSYILGAGELFF.